What follows are 4 T cell receptor beta chains derived from one specimen sequenced in a study of early T cells in non-severe SARS-CoV-2 infection. TCRdb processed the 5' RACE reads anew with MiXCR; each CDR3 protein has one entry. This table has some 33,000 distinct CDR3 sequences, roughly 5.7% appearing once. The specimen sequenced was whole blood. Receptors were obtained from an adult who was a healthcare worker with PCR-confirmed SARS-CoV-2 infection or an uninfected control (not recorded which).

This clonotype was counted at least ten times. This chain joins TRBV6-1 and TRBJ1-5; D ambiguous. The CDR3 runs to 16 residues. Trimming removed 2 bases from V and 2 bases from J, with 13 bases in between. CDR1 is MNHNS, CDR2 SASEGT, per germline. CDR3 DNA sequence: TGTGCCAGCAGTGAACTTAGGACGGTCGGCAATCAGCCCCAGCATTTT. Amino acids: CASSELRTVGNQPQHF.

This clonotype appeared many times. This chain joins TRBV11-3 and TRBJ1-4; possibly TRBD1 for D (6 bases). CDR1 and CDR2 from the germline V gene are SGHNT and YENEEA. V lost 1 base and J 6 bases, leaving 15 bases between the germline ends. The CDR3 runs to 16 residues. The CDR3 bases are TGTGCCAGCAGCTTAGTTCCCACAGGGCGGGATGAAAAACTGTTTTTT. Its translation is CASSLVPTGRDEKLFF.

There are many counts of this clonotype. The rearrangement joins TRBV7-2 to TRBJ1-2, with 8 bases that match TRBD1. The V gene's germline CDR1 is SGHTA and CDR2 FQGNSA. The trim removed 5 bases at V and 6 bases at J, leaving 14 bases unmatched. This CDR3 is built from 16 residues. As DNA, the CDR3 is TGTGCCAGCAGCCTTGGGCCCGGCAGGGGGCAAGATGGCTACACCTTC. It codes for CASSLGPGRGQDGYTF.

This clonotype was seen a handful of times. The CDR3 region has the DNA TGTGCCAGCAGCTCTGGAACACTGGCCCCGGGTGAGCAGTACTTC. This gives the protein CASSSGTLAPGEQYF. The rearrangement links TRBV2 to TRBJ2-7; D unresolved. The CDR3 is 15 residues long. V lost 6 bases and J lost 7, with 22 bases in between. In germline, CDR1 is SNHLY, CDR2 FYNNEI.